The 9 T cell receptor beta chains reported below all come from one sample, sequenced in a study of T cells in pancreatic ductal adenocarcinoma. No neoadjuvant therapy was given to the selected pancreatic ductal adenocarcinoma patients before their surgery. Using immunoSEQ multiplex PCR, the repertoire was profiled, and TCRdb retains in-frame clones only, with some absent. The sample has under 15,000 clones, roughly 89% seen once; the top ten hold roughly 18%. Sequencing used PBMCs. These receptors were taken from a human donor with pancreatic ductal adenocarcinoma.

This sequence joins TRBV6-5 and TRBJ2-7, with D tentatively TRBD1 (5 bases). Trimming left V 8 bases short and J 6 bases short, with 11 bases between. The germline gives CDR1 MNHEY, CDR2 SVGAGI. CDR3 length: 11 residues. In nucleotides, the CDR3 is TGTGCCAGCGGCAGGGCGTTCGAGCAGTACTTC. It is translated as CASGRAFEQYF.

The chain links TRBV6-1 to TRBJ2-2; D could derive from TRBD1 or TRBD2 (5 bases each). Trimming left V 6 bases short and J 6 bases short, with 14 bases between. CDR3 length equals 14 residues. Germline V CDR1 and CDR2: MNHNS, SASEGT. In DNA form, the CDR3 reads TGTGCCAGCAGCTTCGGGACCACACCCGGGGAGCTGTTTTTT. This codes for CASSFGTTPGELFF.

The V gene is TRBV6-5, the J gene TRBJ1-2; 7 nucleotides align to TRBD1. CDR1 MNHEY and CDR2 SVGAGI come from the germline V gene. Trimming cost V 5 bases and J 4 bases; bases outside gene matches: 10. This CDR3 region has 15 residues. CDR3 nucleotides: TGTGCCAGCAGTGTACAGGGGCCTACAATCTATGGCTACACCTTC. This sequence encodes CASSVQGPTIYGYTF.

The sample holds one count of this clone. The CDR3 reads CASTPGTGGFYEQYF. For the CDR3, the DNA is TGTGCCAGCACTCCCGGGACAGGGGGCTTCTACGAGCAGTACTTC. The chain couples TRBV6-1 to TRBJ2-7; 12 nucleotides align to TRBD1. This CDR3 comprises 15 residues. V was clipped by 7 bases and J by 3 bases; unmatched bases: 7. Germline-derived CDR1 and CDR2 are MNHNS and SASEGT.

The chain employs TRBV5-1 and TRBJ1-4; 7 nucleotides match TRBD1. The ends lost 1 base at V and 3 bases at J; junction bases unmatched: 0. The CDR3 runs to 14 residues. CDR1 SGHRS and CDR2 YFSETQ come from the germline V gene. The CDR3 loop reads CASSLTGANEKLFF. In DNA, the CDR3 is TGCGCCAGCAGCTTGACAGGGGCTAATGAAAAACTGTTTTTT.

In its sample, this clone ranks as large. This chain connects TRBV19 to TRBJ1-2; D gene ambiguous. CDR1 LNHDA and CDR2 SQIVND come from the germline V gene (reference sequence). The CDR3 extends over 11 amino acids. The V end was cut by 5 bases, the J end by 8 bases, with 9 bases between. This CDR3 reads CASSSEGGYTF. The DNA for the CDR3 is TGTGCCAGTAGTTCGGAGGGAGGCTACACCTTC.

DNA for the CDR3: TGTGCCTGGGGGAAGGACGGCCAACAGCATTTT. Amino acids: CAWGKDGQQHF. The V and J genes are TRBV30 and TRBJ1-5; D gene unclear. CDR3 length: 11 residues. CDR1 and CDR2 (germline): GTSNPN, SVGIG (reference sequence). V lost 5 bases and J lost 13, with 15 bases in between.

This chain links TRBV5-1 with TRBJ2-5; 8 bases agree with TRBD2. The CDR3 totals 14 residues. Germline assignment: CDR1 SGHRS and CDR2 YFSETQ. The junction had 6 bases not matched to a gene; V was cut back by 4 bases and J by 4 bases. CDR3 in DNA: TGCGCCAGCAGCACAGCGGGGGTACGAGAGACCCAGTACTTC. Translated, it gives CASSTAGVRETQYF.

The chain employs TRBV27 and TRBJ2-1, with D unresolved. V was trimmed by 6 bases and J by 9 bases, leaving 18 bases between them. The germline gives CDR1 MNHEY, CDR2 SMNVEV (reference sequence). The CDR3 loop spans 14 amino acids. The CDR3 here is CASSPEPLPREQFF. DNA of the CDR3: TGTGCCAGCAGCCCCGAACCCTTACCCCGTGAGCAGTTCTTC.